A selection of T cell receptor beta chains follows, all from one sample in a study of T cells in Graves' hyperthyroidism and ophthalmopathy. TCRdb analysed the multiplex PCR reads with MiXCR anew, one entry per CDR3 protein. The data show nearly 750,000 distinct CDR3 sequences, approximately 36% seen once. Source material: blood. The receptors stem from a middle-aged woman with Graves' hyperthyroidism. The conserved cysteine and the conserved F or W are not part of the CDR3 here. Clone sizes are given selectively: once, few, many, or a class where the clone is expanded.

j_call,clone_size,v_call,cdr3_aa
TRBJ1-2,.,TRBV7-2,ASTPAGDRGNYGYT
TRBJ2-7,.,TRBV7-9,ASRRGGTGSSYEQY
TRBJ2-2,.,TRBV20-1,SAHGTSGTGELF
TRBJ2-5,many,TRBV10-1,ASSSGQAGETQY
TRBJ1-3,.,TRBV27,ASSPRGEARHGNTIY
TRBJ2-5,once,TRBV20-1,SAMGLVGETQY
TRBJ2-2,once,TRBV24-1,ATSDPTATNTGELS
TRBJ1-2,many,TRBV7-2,ASRPMTGNYGYT
TRBJ1-2,.,TRBV10-3,AIGFRGSYT
TRBJ2-2,.,TRBV10-3,ASSRTTRSTGELF
TRBJ2-7,many,TRBV2,ASSVGGNSYEQY
TRBJ2-5,many,TRBV29-1,SVEAGDTETQY
TRBJ1-1,.,TRBV14,ASSSNSNTEAF
TRBJ2-5,many,TRBV9,ASSVEGAEVTQY
TRBJ1-5,.,TRBV20-1,SARDPTGNSNQPQH
TRBJ1-1,few,TRBV6-5,ASSYSRARGLAEAF
TRBJ2-7,.,TRBV19,ASSFGQGAGYEQY
TRBJ1-1,few,TRBV19,ASVGGGMNTEAF
TRBJ1-5,.,TRBV11-2,ASNGGQGYSNQPQH
TRBJ2-7,.,TRBV14,ASSQSGVPHPFYEQY
TRBJ2-5,many,TRBV11-2,ASSLGGWETQY
TRBJ2-5,few,TRBV6-5,ASSYSSGGLHQETQY
TRBJ1-1,.,TRBV11-1,ARDRDFEAF
TRBJ2-7,many,TRBV12-3/TRBV12-4,ASRPGGPSYEQY
TRBJ2-7,.,TRBV12-3/TRBV12-4,ASSSTGRRHYEQY
TRBJ1-1,few,TRBV7-9,ASSLEVGHGGTEAF
TRBJ1-1,many,TRBV29-1,SGGQGYTEAF
TRBJ2-2,.,TRBV10-3,AISRRLGANVLTFGAGTGELF
TRBJ2-7,.,TRBV12-3/TRBV12-4,ASSYKGGGLANSYEQH